Listed here are 27 T cell receptor beta chains from one sample, sequenced in a study of CD8+CD57+ T cells in acquired aplastic anemia (dated by TCRdb to 2016 to 2019). Expansion of CD8+CD57+ cells had been shown by flow cytometry in the patients chosen for sequencing. Instrument used: Illumina HiSeq 2000. Profiling of TCR beta VDJ combinations and CDR3 sequences used genomic DNA as the template. The public sequencing data were trimmed at Q25 with fastp and processed into clonotypes with MiXCR by TCRdb, which kept only in-frame beta chains. Rows with a matching CDR3 protein are joined into one entry that keeps the most common DNA and genes. For this sample the table gives about 180,000 distinct CDR3 sequences, of which roughly 65% were detected only once. The ten largest clones take up more than 40% of the sample. Sequences were obtained from sorted CD4+, CD8+, or CD8+CD57+ T cells (not recorded which) from PBMCs. All receptors come from a human donor with aplastic anemia.

The V gene is TRBV24-1, the J gene TRBJ1-2, with D perhaps matching TRBD1 (6 bases). The CDR3 has 13 residues. Germline-derived CDR1 and CDR2 are KGHDR and SFDVKD. V was cut by 9 bases and J by 4 bases, with 14 bases left in between. The CDR3 protein is CATQQGAPYGYTF. Here the CDR3 DNA reads TGTGCCACCCAACAGGGAGCTCCCTATGGCTACACCTTC.

This clonotype was recorded a few times. The chain couples TRBV7-2 to TRBJ2-7; D is unclear. Germline V CDR1 and CDR2: SGHTA, FQGNSA. The CDR3 has 12 residues. The V and J ends lost 6 bases and 0 bases respectively, with 6 bases between them. CDR3 protein: CASSPTSYEQYF. The CDR3 DNA is TGTGCCAGCAGTCCTACCTCCTACGAGCAGTACTTC.

The chain couples TRBV7-3 to TRBJ2-2, with TRBD1 matching over 7 bases. Germline lookup yields CDR1 SGHTA and CDR2 FQGTGA. The V gene end was trimmed by 0 bases and the J gene end by 7 bases; junction bases not matched to a gene: 11. There are 17 residues in the CDR3. The CDR3 spells CASSLTLRRGHGGELFF. CDR3 bases: TGTGCCAGCAGCTTAACGTTGCGAAGGGGGCATGGCGGGGAGCTGTTTTTT.

This clonotype was recorded at least ten times. CDR3 nucleotide sequence: TGTGCCTGGAGTGTTGGGTCAACCTACGAGCAGTACTTC. Its protein is CAWSVGSTYEQYF. V and J are TRBV30 and TRBJ2-7; D gene unclear. Trimming took 0 bases from V and 2 from J, leaving 8 bases between them. In germline, CDR1 is GTSNPN, CDR2 SVGIG (reference sequence). CDR3 length: 13 amino acids.

The V and J genes are TRBV5-1 and TRBJ2-7; 8 bases align to TRBD1. V gave up 4 bases and J gave up 4 bases; unmatched junction bases: 13. From germline, CDR1 is SGHRS and CDR2 YFSETQ. The CDR3 runs 16 residues. The DNA of the CDR3 is TGCGCCAGCAGCGCCGGACAGGGAGGTTGGTCTTACGAGCAGTACTTC. Protein sequence: CASSAGQGGWSYEQYF. The full variable domain, with the rest looked up from reference TRBV5-1 and TRBJ2-7, is KAGVTQTPRYLIKTRGQQVTLSCSPISGHRSVSWYQQTPGQGLQFLFEYFSETQRNKGNFPGRFSGRQFSNSRSEMNVSTLELGDSALYLCASSAGQGGWSYEQYFGPGTRLTVT.

With respect to this clonotype: Compared with germline, one end of the junction differs, possibly owing to a read error. The rearrangement joins TRBV24-1 to TRBJ1-4; 7 bases match TRBD1. This CDR3 is 15 amino acids long. Germline CDR1 KGHDR, CDR2 SFDVKD. Here the CDR3 DNA reads TGTGCCACCAGTGATTTGCGACAGGGAGCGATGAAATTACTTTTT. Residues: CATSDLRQGAMKLLF.

The sample holds many counts of this clonotype. The chain combines TRBV19 with TRBJ2-7; D might be TRBD2 (6 bases). This CDR3 contains 13 residues. V lost 0 bases, J lost 5 bases, and 8 bases lay in between. CDR1 and CDR2 (germline): LNHDA, SQIVND (reference sequence). CDR3 bases: TGTGCCAGTAGTATAGATCGCGGGGACGAGCAGTACTTC. Protein sequence: CASSIDRGDEQYF. Variable domain in full (rest from reference TRBV19 and TRBJ2-7): DGGITQSPKYLFRKEGQNVTLSCEQNLNHDAMYWYRQDPGQGLRLIYYSQIVNDFQKGDIAEGYSVSREKKESFPLTVTSAQKNPTAFYLCASSIDRGDEQYFGPGTRLTVT.

The chain employs TRBV20-1 and TRBJ2-1; 11 bases map to TRBD1. V lost 5 bases, J lost 4 bases, and 4 bases stayed unmatched. There are 14 residues in the CDR3. CDR1 is DFQATT and CDR2 is SNEGSKA in the germline V gene (reference sequence). DNA for the CDR3: TGCAGTGCTCCCGGACAGGGGGCATACAATGAGCAGTTCTTC. It translates to CSAPGQGAYNEQFF.

This clonotype has ten or more counts. J is TRBJ1-5 and V is TRBV19, with TRBD1 identical over 8 bases. The V segment lost 3 bases and the J segment 2 bases; nucleotides outside the gene matches: 6. The CDR3 spans 16 residues. The germline gives CDR1 LNHDA, CDR2 SQIVND (reference sequence). CDR3 in DNA: TGTGCCAGTAGTATGGCTACCAGGGGGCGCAATCAGCCCCAGCATTTT. It is translated as CASSMATRGRNQPQHF.

The chain links TRBV7-9 to TRBJ2-1; 7 bases agree with TRBD2. V was clipped by 1 base and J by 10 bases; unmatched bases: 1. Germline values: CDR1 SEHNR, CDR2 FQNEAQ (reference sequence). The length of the CDR3 is 12 residues. The CDR3 DNA sequence: TGTGCCAGCAGCTTAGAAGCGGGGGAGCAGTTCTTC. This gives the protein CASSLEAGEQFF.

This clonotype has ten or more counts. The chain joins TRBV12-3 or TRBV12-4 to TRBJ2-5, with D tentatively TRBD1 (6 bases). The CDR3 sequence is 16 residues long. Trimming shortened V by 4 bases and J by 0 bases, and 15 bases separated the two germline ends. The CDR3 DNA reads TGTGCCAGCAGTTACAGGGACGGTGAGTACCAAGAGACCCAGTACTTC. Translation gives CASSYRDGEYQETQYF.

Only one count was recorded for this clonotype. V usage is TRBV9 and J usage is TRBJ2-7; D unresolved. The CDR3 is made up of 15 amino acids. Germline CDR1 and CDR2: SGDLS and YYNGEE. The ends were cut back, 0 bases at V and 6 bases at J, with 16 bases in the middle. The CDR3 DNA reads TGTGCCAGCAGCGTAGAGGGTTCACCCACCGGCGAGCAGTACTTC. Its protein is CASSVEGSPTGEQYF.

Notes on this clonotype: One end of the junction fails to match germline, which may point to a read error. The rearrangement joins TRBV6-1 to TRBJ2-5; 12 bases agree with TRBD2. This CDR3 is built from 16 residues. Germline CDR1 reads MNHNS; CDR2 reads SASEGT. This CDR3 is CASSGLAGVHQEAQYF. The CDR3 DNA sequence: TGTGCCAGCAGTGGACTAGCGGGAGTCCACCAAGAGGCCCAGTACTTC.

The rearrangement links TRBV6-4 to TRBJ1-1; D call uncertain. This CDR3 has 14 amino acids. Deletions cut 2 bases from V and 4 bases from J, with 11 bases between. In germline, CDR1 is MRHNA, CDR2 SNTAGT. DNA for the CDR3: TGTGCCAGCAGTGACACGTCTAGGGCCACTGAAGCTTTCTTT. As protein: CASSDTSRATEAFF.

This clonotype was observed at least ten times. The J gene is TRBJ1-1, the V gene TRBV2, with 10 bases aligning to TRBD1. The V gene end was trimmed by 6 bases and the J gene end by 0 bases; junction bases not matched to a gene: 7. Per germline, CDR1 SNHLY and CDR2 FYNNEI. The CDR3 runs 16 residues. As DNA, the CDR3 is TGTGCCAGCAGGGCGGGACAGGGGTTAATGAACACTGAAGCTTTCTTT. It translates to CASRAGQGLMNTEAFF.

The chain has TRBV7-2 and TRBJ1-5, with D maybe TRBD1 (6 bases). The germline V and J ends were trimmed by 5 bases and 9 bases, with 14 bases remaining between them. Germline loops: CDR1 SGHTA, CDR2 FQGNSA. The CDR3 loop spans 13 amino acids. CDR3 in amino acids: CASSLKQGGPQHF. The CDR3 region has the DNA TGTGCCAGCAGCCTCAAACAGGGAGGGCCCCAGCATTTT.

Of note for this clonotype: Germline and junction disagree at one end, which may indicate a read error. The V gene is TRBV29-1, the J gene TRBJ2-5; the D is unclear. The germline V gene has CDR1 SQVTM and CDR2 ANQGSEA. The CDR3 runs 12 residues. CDR3 region: CSVDRYQETRYF. Here the CDR3 DNA reads TGCAGCGTTGACAGGTACCAAGAGACCCGGTACTTC.

The CDR3 DNA is TGCGCCAGCAGCGACGCAAGGGGGCTCTACGAGCAGTACTTC. Translation gives CASSDARGLYEQYF. The chain combines TRBV5-1 with TRBJ2-7; TRBD1 aligns across 7 bases. Looked up from germline, CDR1 is SGHRS and CDR2 is YFSETQ. The CDR3 is made up of 14 amino acids. Losses at the gene ends were 4 bases for V and 3 bases for J; bases not matched to a gene: 7.

CDR3 nucleotides: TGTGCCAGCAGTTTGGGGTTTCTCTCCTACAATGAGCAGTTCTTC. It translates to CASSLGFLSYNEQFF. V usage is TRBV12-3 or TRBV12-4 and J usage is TRBJ2-1; D is undetermined. The V end lost 3 bases, the J end lost 0 bases, and 9 bases lay between the germline ends. The CDR3 is 15 residues long.

The V gene is TRBV7-9, the J gene TRBJ2-1; no definite D call. The CDR3 covers 11 residues. Germline V gives CDR1 SEHNR, CDR2 FQNEAQ (reference sequence). The germline V and J ends were trimmed by 1 base and 15 bases, with 10 bases remaining between them. The CDR3, as DNA: TGTGCCAGCAGCTTAGAGGGCGGCCGGTTCTTC. Translating gives CASSLEGGRFF.

This clonotype appeared a few times. CDR3 sequence: CASSIGDYGYTF. CDR3 nucleotides: TGTGCCAGTAGTATTGGGGACTATGGCTACACCTTC. The chain is built from TRBV19 and TRBJ1-2; D ambiguous. CDR1 LNHDA and CDR2 SQIVND come from the germline V gene (reference sequence). V gave up 3 bases and J gave up 3 bases, with 5 bases separating them. There are 12 residues in the CDR3.

This chain joins TRBV20-1 and TRBJ2-2; D ambiguous. This CDR3 has 15 amino acids. V dropped 2 bases and J dropped 0 bases, with 10 bases sitting between them. CDR1 DFQATT and CDR2 SNEGSKA come from the germline V gene (reference sequence). CDR3 in DNA: TGCAGTGCTAGATCCGAGAAAACGAACACCGGGGAGCTGTTTTTT. Translation gives CSARSEKTNTGELFF.

The rearrangement links TRBV7-9 to TRBJ2-1; maybe TRBD2 (5 bases). The CDR3 length is 13 residues. The germline V and J ends were trimmed by 0 bases and 12 bases, with 12 bases remaining between them. The germline V gene has CDR1 SEHNR and CDR2 FQNEAQ (reference sequence). The CDR3 DNA reads TGTGCCAGCAGCTTAGCGGGAGCCATGGGGCAGTTCTTC. As protein: CASSLAGAMGQFF.

Note on this clonotype: The germline gene is not matched at one end of the junction; a read error may be the cause. J is TRBJ1-2 and V is TRBV7-2, with D uncertain. CDR1 and CDR2 (germline): SGHTA, FQGNSA. The CDR3 is 15 amino acids. CDR3 sequence reads: CASSFQIGESYGYTF. The CDR3, as DNA: TGCGCCAGCAGCTTCCAGATTGGAGAAAGTTATGGCTACACCTTC. Variable domain in full (rest from reference TRBV7-2 and TRBJ1-2): GAGVSQSPSNKVTEKGKDVELRCDPISGHTALYWYRQSLGQGLEFLIYFQGNSAPDKSGLPSDRFSAERTGGSVSTLTIQRTQQEDSAVYLCASSFQIGESYGYTFGSGTRLTVV.

The gene calls are TRBV20-1 and TRBJ1-2; D is perhaps TRBD1 (5 bases). CDR3 length equals 14 residues. The ends were cut back, 1 base at V and 4 bases at J, with 13 bases in the middle. CDR1 and CDR2 from the germline V gene are DFQATT and SNEGSKA (reference sequence). The CDR3 nucleotides are TGCAGTGCTAGAGGTCCAGGGCGGGGCTATGGCTACACCTTC. It yields the protein CSARGPGRGYGYTF.

This clonotype occurred many times. This chain connects TRBV25-1 to TRBJ2-2, with TRBD1 as a possible D gene (6 bases). CDR1 MGHDK and CDR2 SYGVNS come from the germline V gene. V lost 3 bases, J lost 6 bases, and 14 bases lay in between. This CDR3 has 15 amino acids. The chain's CDR3 is CASSDWDEGAGELFF. CDR3 nucleotide sequence: TGTGCCAGCAGTGACTGGGACGAGGGGGCCGGGGAGCTGTTTTTT.

The chain employs TRBV6-1 and TRBJ2-2, with D hard to call. The V end lost 2 bases, the J end lost 9 bases, and 16 bases lay between the germline ends. Germline values: CDR1 MNHNS, CDR2 SASEGT. The CDR3 contains 15 residues. The CDR3 is CASSELGRQSRELFF. The CDR3 DNA sequence: TGTGCCAGCAGTGAACTGGGCCGGCAAAGCCGGGAGCTGTTTTTT.